The T cell receptor beta chain described here comes from a study of T cell responses to AZD1222 COVID-19 vaccine. Produced via immunoSEQ multiplex PCR; TCRdb's table is partial and in-frame only. This table holds 100,000 to 150,000 clones, approximately 85% found once. CDR1 and CDR2 (germline): SGHKS, YYEKEE (reference sequence). The CDR3 covers 14 residues. Trimming removed 4 bases from V and 9 bases from J, with 17 bases in between. Sequences were derived from peripheral blood, sampled 28 days after the second AZD1222 dose. This chain joins TRBV5-5 and TRBJ2-1; D tentatively fits TRBD1 or TRBD2 (6 bases each). The TCR comes from an adult who received the AZD1222 COVID-19 vaccine. Here the CDR3 DNA reads TGTGCCAGCAGCAGCCGACAGGACGGGGGTGAGCAGTTCTTC. It codes for CASSSRQDGGEQFF. Together with reference TRBV5-5 and TRBJ2-1, the CDR3 gives the full variable domain: DAGVTQSPTHLIKTRGQQVTLRCSPISGHKSVSWYQQVLGQGPQFIFQYYEKEERGRGNFPDRFSARQFPNYSSELNVNALLLGDSALYLCASSSRQDGGEQFFGPGTRLTVL.